This T cell receptor (beta chain) was profiled in a study of metastatic and nonmetastatic thyroid tumors. Study-level background: It was across blood and tumor or nodule tissue from malignant and benign thyroid patients that repertoires were compared. Points from the study as a whole: Within blood and tumor, benign nodules reportedly had significantly lower TCR beta diversity than malignant thyroid tumors did.

With MiXCR, TCRdb reprocessed the PCR reads. The table shows tens of thousands of clones, with roughly 20% occurring only once. Notes on this clone: Its antigen remains unknown.

Patients were all untreated before their thyroid surgery. Sequencing input: blood. This clonotype originated in a female donor with papillary thyroid cancer or a benign thyroid nodule (not recorded which). Some clones in this sample may be carry-over from other donors' samples.

The DNA for the CDR3 is TGCAGTGCTAGTGCGGGATCCGCATATAATTCACCCCTCCACTTT. It codes for CSASAGSAYNSPLHF. The chain recombines TRBV20-1 with TRBJ1-6; D not certain. Germline V CDR1 and CDR2: DFQATT, SNEGSKA (reference sequence). The CDR3 contains 15 residues. The V end lost 3 bases, the J end lost 4 bases, and 13 bases lay between the germline ends.